This T cell receptor beta chain was captured in a study of cytomegalovirus exposure and HLA in healthy donors. This clone has just a few counts. The antigen remains undetermined. Study conclusions and caveats: Within an earlier analysis, most TCR beta V segments proved productive either about 87% or about 30% of the time. In a later analysis, TCR association rates varied by HLA locus: DRB1 most, HLA-C fewest. Reports showed the classifier diagnosing cytomegalovirus status with high specificity and sensitivity. Cytomegalovirus-associated status was assigned to about 150 TCR beta chains.

The length of the CDR3 is 14 residues. After removal of 5 bases from V and 6 bases from J, the junction contained 10 bases not matched to a gene. CDR1 and CDR2 (germline): MNHEY, SVGAGI. In the PCR, 60 Vbeta and 13 Jbeta primers were used. Libraries were prepared by immunoSEQ multiplex PCR; TCRdb keeps only in-frame clonotypes and omits some of them. The sample carries around 130,000 clones, 60% to 85% recorded once. The source material was PBMCs. The chain combines TRBV6-5 with TRBJ2-7, with 7 bases fitting TRBD1. This receptor was identified in a woman aged 18-29 years in good health and CMV-seronegative. The CDR3 coding sequence is TGTGCCAGCAGTGAGATTGGGACAGAACGCGAGCAGTACTTC. It encodes CASSEIGTEREQYF.